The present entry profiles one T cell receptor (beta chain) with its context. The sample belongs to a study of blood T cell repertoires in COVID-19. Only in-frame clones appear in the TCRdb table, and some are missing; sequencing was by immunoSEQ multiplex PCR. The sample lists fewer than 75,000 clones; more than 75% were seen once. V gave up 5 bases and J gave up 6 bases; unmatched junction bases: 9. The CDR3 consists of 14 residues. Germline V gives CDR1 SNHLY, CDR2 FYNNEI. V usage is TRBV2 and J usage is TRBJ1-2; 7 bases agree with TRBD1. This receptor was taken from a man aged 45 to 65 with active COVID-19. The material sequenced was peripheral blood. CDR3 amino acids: CASSSDRASHGYTF. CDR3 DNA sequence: TGTGCCAGCAGTTCCGACAGGGCGTCCCATGGCTACACCTTC.